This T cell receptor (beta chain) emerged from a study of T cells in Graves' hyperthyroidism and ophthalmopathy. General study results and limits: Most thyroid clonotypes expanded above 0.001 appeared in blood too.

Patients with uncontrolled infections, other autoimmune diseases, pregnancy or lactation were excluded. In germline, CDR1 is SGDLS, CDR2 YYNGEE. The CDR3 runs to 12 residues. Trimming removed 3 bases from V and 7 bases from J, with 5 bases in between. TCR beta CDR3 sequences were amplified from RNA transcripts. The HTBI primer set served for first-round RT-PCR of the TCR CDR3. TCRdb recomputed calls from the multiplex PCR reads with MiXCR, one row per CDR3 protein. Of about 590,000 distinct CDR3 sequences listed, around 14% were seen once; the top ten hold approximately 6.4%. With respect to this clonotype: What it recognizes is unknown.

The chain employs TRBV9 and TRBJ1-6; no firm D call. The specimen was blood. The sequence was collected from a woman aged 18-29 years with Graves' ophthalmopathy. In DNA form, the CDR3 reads TGTGCCAGCAGCGGTGACAATTCACCCCTCCACTTT. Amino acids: CASSGDNSPLHF.